This TCR beta chain is from a study of beta chain features in type 1 diabetes (dated 2018 in TCRdb). Concerning the study at large: Mean age, gender distribution, total cell number and subset yield did not differ between patients and healthy donors. Regulatory and stem cell-like memory subsets were isolated from only 8 patients and roughly eight healthy donors, whereas naive and central memory subsets came from all 30 or so donors. The study compared TCRB repertoires of sorted circulating CD4+ T cell subsets between recently diagnosed type 1 diabetes patients and matched healthy donors. A total of about 99,000,000 sorted cells were examined across all samples, and RNA yield correlated strongly with the number of cells per subset.

What the study reported, not specific to this receptor: Patients with type 1 diabetes made fewer insertions and deleted more nucleotides at VDJ recombination sites, implying thymic rearrangement abnormalities. Sequencing cDNA rather than genomic DNA could over-represent highly expressing activated cells, although activation and CD3 levels did not differ between groups. PCR may preferentially amplify shorter templates, but because patient and control samples were amplified and corrected together, any resulting skew would affect both groups equally. Naive, central memory and regulatory TCRB repertoires appeared more similar among patients than among healthy donors. Because small numbers of individuals were included in the HLA sub-analyses, any influence of HLA type on TCRB rearrangement was left unresolved. In all four CD4+ subsets, TCRB CDR3 length was moderately but significantly shorter in type 1 diabetes patients.

A single peripheral blood draw of about 120 mL on average was collected from each donor into heparinised tubes. Naive, central memory, regulatory and stem cell-like memory CD4+ T cells were sorted on a BD FACSAria II using a panel including CD45RO, CCR7, CD25, CD127, CD95 and CD27. All sorted populations exceeded 95% purity. Right away, PBMCs were isolated by Lymphoprep density gradient centrifugation and were stained directly, with no culture step. So that batch effects would be minimized, each experiment stained and sorted samples in pairs, pairing one healthy donor with one patient. The entire isolated RNA was reverse transcribed using the High Capacity cDNA Reverse Transcription Kit, and thus expressed TCRB transcripts were sequenced. Deep immunoSEQ sequencing was applied to naive, central memory and regulatory T cell samples, giving an average of roughly 3.5 million total reads per sample. After sorted cells were lysed in RLT buffer, RNA was extracted with DNase-treated RNeasy Micro or Mini kits, with the choice depending on cell number. To prevent cross-contamination, every cell subset was processed on its own, while patient and healthy donor samples were processed together. The immunoSEQ multiplex PCR was used to amplify TCRB sequences from cDNA, generating 87-bp fragments that spanned the CDR3 region. Sequencing of the amplicons was done on the Illumina HiSeq platform. In the authors' own workflow: PCR bias was corrected computationally using synthetic template baselines, and reads within Hamming distance 2 were collapsed, with unmergeable singletons discarded. Reads were aligned against IMGT to assign V, D and J genes, CDR3 length and insertions or deletions at six rearrangement sites. Within each subset, clonotype counts were normalized to the number of sorted cells before true diversity and Gini coefficients were calculated with the tcR R package. Repertoire sharing was quantified using the overlap coefficient calculated on TCRB nucleotide sequences. TCRdb re-hosts the immuneACCESS table, in-frame sequences only. Its copies lack some clones; in the studies checked, an unresolved V gene accounts for under half of them, and the cause for the rest is not known. The V and J calls and clone size come from that table; D and trimming were worked out from the DNA. Counted in this sample were 300,000 to 350,000 clones; less than 9.5% of them appeared once. Of the sample, less than 0.45% is held by the ten largest clones.

The CDR3 holds 15 amino acids from the cysteine to the phenylalanine. This entry keeps only the CDR3 DNA: 45 bases, framed from base 1. The germline V gene (reference sequence) sets CDR1 to LNHDA and CDR2 to SQIVND. Trimming removed 5 bases from V and 2 bases from J; the gene matches leave 4 bases unexplained. In this sample, this clone turned up a few times. Its cognate antigen has yet to be identified. Base qualities are not provided; no much larger clone lies one nucleotide away. This TCR came from a woman younger than 30 in good health. The source material was central memory CD4+ T cells from blood. The rearranged segments are TRBV19 and TRBJ2-7; 12 bases in between match TRBD2. For the CDR3, the sequence is CASSYRTSGTYEQYF. The DNA sequence is given as TGTGCCAGTAGTTATCGGACTAGCGGGACCTACGAGCAGTACTTC.